Sequencing of this T cell receptor (beta chain) was carried out in a study of blood T cell repertoires in COVID-19. Across the whole study: Donors in the United States, Italy and Spain gave samples during acute or convalescent COVID-19. The cDNA or gDNA used as material had been derived from T cells, B-cell-depleted T cells, or PBMCs.

V lost 3 bases and J lost 7, with 7 bases in between. The CDR3 consists of 12 residues. As processed by the authors: How many nucleated cells were present was estimated from reference gene primer amplification. Here immunoSEQ multiplex PCR was the method, and the copy in TCRdb shows in-frame clones only, minus some. V and J calls and clone size are given by that table; D and trimming were obtained from the DNA. The table includes some 200,000 clones, about 91% detected once. This sequence joins TRBV12-3 or TRBV12-4 and TRBJ2-1; D may be TRBD1 (6 bases). The source material was peripheral blood. This TCR was sampled from a man aged 18 to 29 with active or convalescent COVID-19. DNA for the CDR3: TGTGCCAGCAGTTTGCAGGGGAATGAGCAGTTCTTC. Its translation is CASSLQGNEQFF.